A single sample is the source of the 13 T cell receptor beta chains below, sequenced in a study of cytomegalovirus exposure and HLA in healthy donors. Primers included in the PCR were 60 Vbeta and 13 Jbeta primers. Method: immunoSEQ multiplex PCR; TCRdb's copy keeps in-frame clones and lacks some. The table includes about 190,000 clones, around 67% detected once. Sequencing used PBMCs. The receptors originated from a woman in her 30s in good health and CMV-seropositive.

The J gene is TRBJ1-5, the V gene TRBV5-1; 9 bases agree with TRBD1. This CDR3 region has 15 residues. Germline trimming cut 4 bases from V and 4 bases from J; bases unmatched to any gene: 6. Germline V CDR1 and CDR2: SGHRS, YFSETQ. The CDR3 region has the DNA TGCGCCAGCAGCAAGGGACAGGGACCTAATCAGCCCCAGCATTTT. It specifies CASSKGQGPNQPQHF.

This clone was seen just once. The CDR3 nucleotides read TGTGCCAGTAGTATACCGACTAGCGGGATGCGTTTCTTGAGTGAGCAGTTCTTC. Translated: CASSIPTSGMRFLSEQFF. The V gene is TRBV19, the J gene TRBJ2-1, with 11 bases matching TRBD2. The CDR3 is 18 residues long. The junction had 15 bases not matched to a gene; V was cut back by 2 bases and J by 9 bases. CDR1 is LNHDA, CDR2 SQIVND, per germline (reference sequence).

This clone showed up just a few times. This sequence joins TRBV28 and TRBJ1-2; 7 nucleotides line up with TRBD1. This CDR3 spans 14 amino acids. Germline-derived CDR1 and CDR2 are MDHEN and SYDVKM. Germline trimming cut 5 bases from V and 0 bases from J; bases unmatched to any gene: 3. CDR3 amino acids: CASSRDRTNYGYTF. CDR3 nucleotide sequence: TGTGCCAGCAGTCGGGACAGAACTAACTATGGCTACACCTTC.

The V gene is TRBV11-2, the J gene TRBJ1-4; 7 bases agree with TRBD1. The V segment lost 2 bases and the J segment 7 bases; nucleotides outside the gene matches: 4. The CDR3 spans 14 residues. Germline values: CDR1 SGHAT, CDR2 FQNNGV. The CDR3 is CASSLIGGTEKLFF. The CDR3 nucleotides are TGTGCCAGCAGCTTAATAGGGGGCACTGAAAAACTGTTTTTT.

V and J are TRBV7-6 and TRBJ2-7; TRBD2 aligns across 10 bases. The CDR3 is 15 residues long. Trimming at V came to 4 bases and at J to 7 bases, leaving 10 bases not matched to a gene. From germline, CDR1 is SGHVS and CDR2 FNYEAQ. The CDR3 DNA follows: TGTGCCAGCAGCTACAGCGGAGCGGGGGGGAGGGAGCAGTACTTC. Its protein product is CASSYSGAGGREQYF. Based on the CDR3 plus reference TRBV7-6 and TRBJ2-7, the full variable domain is GAGVSQSPRYKVTKRGQDVALRCDPISGHVSLYWYRQALGQGPEFLTYFNYEAQQDKSGLPNDRFSAERPEGSISTLTIQRTEQRDSAMYRCASSYSGAGGREQYFGPGTRLTVT.

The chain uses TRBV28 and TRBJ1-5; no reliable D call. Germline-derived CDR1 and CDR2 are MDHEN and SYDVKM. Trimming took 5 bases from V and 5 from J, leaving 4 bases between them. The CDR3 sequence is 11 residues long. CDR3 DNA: TGTGCCAGCAGTGTAGATCAGCCCCAGCATTTT. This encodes CASSVDQPQHF.

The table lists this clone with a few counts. The CDR3 DNA reads TGTGCCACCAGCAGAGGGGGGACTAGCGGGATGGGATTTAGGAATGAGCAGTTCTTC. This encodes CATSRGGTSGMGFRNEQFF. V and J are TRBV15 and TRBJ2-1; 13 bases are shared with TRBD2. The CDR3 is 19 residues long. The ends lost 1 base at V and 7 bases at J; junction bases unmatched: 13. CDR1 and CDR2 (germline): LNHNV, YYDKDF (reference sequence).

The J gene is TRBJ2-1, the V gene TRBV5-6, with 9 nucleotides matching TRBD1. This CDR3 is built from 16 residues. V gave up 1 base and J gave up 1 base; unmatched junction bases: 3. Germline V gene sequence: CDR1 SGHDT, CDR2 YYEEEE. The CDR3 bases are TGTGCCAGCAGCTTGACAGGGGGCCTTTCCTACAATGAGCAGTTCTTC. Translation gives CASSLTGGLSYNEQFF.

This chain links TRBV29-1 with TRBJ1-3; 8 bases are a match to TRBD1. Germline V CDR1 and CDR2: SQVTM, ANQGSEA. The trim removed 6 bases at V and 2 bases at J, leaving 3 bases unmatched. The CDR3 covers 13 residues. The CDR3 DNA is TGCAGCGTCGGGACAGGCCCTGGAAACACCATATATTTT. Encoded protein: CSVGTGPGNTIYF.

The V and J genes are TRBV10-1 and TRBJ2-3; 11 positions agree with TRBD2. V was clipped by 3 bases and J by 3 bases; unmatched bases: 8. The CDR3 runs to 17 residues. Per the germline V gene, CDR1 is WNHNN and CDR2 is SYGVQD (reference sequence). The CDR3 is CASSDLLAGAATDTQYF. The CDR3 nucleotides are TGCGCCAGCAGTGACCTACTAGCGGGAGCGGCGACAGATACGCAGTATTTT.

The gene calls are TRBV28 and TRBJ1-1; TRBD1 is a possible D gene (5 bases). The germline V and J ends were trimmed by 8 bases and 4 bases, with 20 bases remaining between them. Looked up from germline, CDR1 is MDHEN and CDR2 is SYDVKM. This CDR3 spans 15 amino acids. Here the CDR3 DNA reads TGTGCCAGCTATCCCTGGCAGGGTATGAGCACTGAAGCTTTCTTT. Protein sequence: CASYPWQGMSTEAFF.

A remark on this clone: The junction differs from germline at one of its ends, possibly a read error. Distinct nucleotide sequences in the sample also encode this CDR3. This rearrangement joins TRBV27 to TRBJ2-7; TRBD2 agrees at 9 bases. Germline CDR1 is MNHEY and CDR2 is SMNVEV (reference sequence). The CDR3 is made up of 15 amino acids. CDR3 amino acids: CASSSLAGSKYEQYF. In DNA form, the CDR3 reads TGTGCTAGCAGTTCTCTAGCGGGGTCTAAGTACGAGCAGTACTTC.

CDR3 DNA sequence: TGTGCCAGCAAGAGACAGGAAAGAGGCACTGAAGCTTTCTTT. It translates to CASKRQERGTEAFF. The V gene is TRBV6-1, the J gene TRBJ1-1, with a possible D match to TRBD1 (6 bases). The CDR3 has 14 amino acids. Germline CDR1 is MNHNS and CDR2 is SASEGT. Trimming removed 7 bases from V and 4 bases from J, with 16 bases in between.